The sequence of this T cell receptor beta chain was determined in a study of blood T cell repertoires in COVID-19 (TCRdb year 2020). General notes on the study: The collaborator samples originated in the United States, Italy and Spain and spanned the acute and convalescent phases of COVID-19. Samples were obtained from the ongoing ImmuneRACE study (first 160 participants) and from about 1,300 subjects provided by 6 global collaborators. The dataset comprised deeply sampled blood TCRbeta repertoires from subjects exposed to, actively infected with, or recovered from COVID-19. The material from the prospective study consisted of cDNA or gDNA derived from T cells, B-cell-depleted T cells, or PBMCs. A de-identified subject ID, COVID-19 status, age in years and sex were almost always included in the sample metadata. HLA class I and class II types, where available, came from metadata supplied by the sample provider rather than from assay-based typing. The repertoires were made available in a free public database intended to serve as a resource for research on the immune response to SARS-CoV-2. Study-wide findings and limitations: The amount of clinical and demographic metadata varied by source and participant and was provided uncurated.

TCRbeta CDR3 regions were amplified from genomic DNA by means of the immunoSEQ Assay, a bias-controlled multiplex PCR. The authors' pipeline ran thus. Within the assay, amplification of reference gene primers was used to estimate how many nucleated cells each sample contained. To quantify the absolute abundance of each unique TCRbeta CDR3 rearrangement, sequence reads were collapsed and filtered. For each sample, productive Simpson clonality was calculated by taking the square root of Simpson's diversity index across productive rearrangements. This is the immuneACCESS table as TCRdb keeps it, with only in-frame sequences that have V and J called. A part of the clones is gone; compared with another copy, unresolved V genes explain less than half, and the rest is unexplained. Clone size and the V and J calls come from that table; the DNA yielded D and trimming. The sample yields approximately 300,000 clones; approximately 90% were counted once. The ten largest clones represent 4% to 5% of the sample.

This clone was observed once. The target of this receptor is not known. The record has no base qualities; no much larger clone is one base away. Participants in the prospective study were enrolled through a virtual design, were aged 18 to 89 years, and lived in roughly 24 United States geographic areas. Cohort assignment in the prospective study relied on participant-reported clinical history from a screening survey and a study questionnaire. For ImmuneRACE Cohort 3, a participant was defined as recovered based on two consecutive negative NP/OP PCR tests, clearance by a healthcare professional, or resolution of symptoms. In the prospective study, whole blood, serum and a nasopharyngeal or oropharyngeal swab were collected from each participant by mobile phlebotomists. Prospective study participants could optionally give additional blood draws and questionnaires over an approximately 2-month period. Before DNA extraction, prospective study blood samples were shipped either frozen or at room temperature.

This TCR came from a man under 40 who had recovered from COVID-19. The sample comprised PBMCs or T cells enriched from blood (not recorded which).

The DNA sequence is given as TGCGCCAGCAGTCCGACAGGGTACGAGCAGTACTTC. It encodes CASSPTGYEQYF. The chain is assembled from TRBV10-1 and TRBJ2-7, with 7 bases aligning to TRBD1. Here V drops 5 bases and J drops 4 bases, and the junction holds 2 bases not matched to any gene. In the germline V gene (reference sequence), CDR1 corresponds to WNHNN and CDR2 to SYGVQD. The CDR3 runs 12 residues from the cysteine to the phenylalanine. Only the CDR3 DNA stays, 36 bases, in frame from base 1.